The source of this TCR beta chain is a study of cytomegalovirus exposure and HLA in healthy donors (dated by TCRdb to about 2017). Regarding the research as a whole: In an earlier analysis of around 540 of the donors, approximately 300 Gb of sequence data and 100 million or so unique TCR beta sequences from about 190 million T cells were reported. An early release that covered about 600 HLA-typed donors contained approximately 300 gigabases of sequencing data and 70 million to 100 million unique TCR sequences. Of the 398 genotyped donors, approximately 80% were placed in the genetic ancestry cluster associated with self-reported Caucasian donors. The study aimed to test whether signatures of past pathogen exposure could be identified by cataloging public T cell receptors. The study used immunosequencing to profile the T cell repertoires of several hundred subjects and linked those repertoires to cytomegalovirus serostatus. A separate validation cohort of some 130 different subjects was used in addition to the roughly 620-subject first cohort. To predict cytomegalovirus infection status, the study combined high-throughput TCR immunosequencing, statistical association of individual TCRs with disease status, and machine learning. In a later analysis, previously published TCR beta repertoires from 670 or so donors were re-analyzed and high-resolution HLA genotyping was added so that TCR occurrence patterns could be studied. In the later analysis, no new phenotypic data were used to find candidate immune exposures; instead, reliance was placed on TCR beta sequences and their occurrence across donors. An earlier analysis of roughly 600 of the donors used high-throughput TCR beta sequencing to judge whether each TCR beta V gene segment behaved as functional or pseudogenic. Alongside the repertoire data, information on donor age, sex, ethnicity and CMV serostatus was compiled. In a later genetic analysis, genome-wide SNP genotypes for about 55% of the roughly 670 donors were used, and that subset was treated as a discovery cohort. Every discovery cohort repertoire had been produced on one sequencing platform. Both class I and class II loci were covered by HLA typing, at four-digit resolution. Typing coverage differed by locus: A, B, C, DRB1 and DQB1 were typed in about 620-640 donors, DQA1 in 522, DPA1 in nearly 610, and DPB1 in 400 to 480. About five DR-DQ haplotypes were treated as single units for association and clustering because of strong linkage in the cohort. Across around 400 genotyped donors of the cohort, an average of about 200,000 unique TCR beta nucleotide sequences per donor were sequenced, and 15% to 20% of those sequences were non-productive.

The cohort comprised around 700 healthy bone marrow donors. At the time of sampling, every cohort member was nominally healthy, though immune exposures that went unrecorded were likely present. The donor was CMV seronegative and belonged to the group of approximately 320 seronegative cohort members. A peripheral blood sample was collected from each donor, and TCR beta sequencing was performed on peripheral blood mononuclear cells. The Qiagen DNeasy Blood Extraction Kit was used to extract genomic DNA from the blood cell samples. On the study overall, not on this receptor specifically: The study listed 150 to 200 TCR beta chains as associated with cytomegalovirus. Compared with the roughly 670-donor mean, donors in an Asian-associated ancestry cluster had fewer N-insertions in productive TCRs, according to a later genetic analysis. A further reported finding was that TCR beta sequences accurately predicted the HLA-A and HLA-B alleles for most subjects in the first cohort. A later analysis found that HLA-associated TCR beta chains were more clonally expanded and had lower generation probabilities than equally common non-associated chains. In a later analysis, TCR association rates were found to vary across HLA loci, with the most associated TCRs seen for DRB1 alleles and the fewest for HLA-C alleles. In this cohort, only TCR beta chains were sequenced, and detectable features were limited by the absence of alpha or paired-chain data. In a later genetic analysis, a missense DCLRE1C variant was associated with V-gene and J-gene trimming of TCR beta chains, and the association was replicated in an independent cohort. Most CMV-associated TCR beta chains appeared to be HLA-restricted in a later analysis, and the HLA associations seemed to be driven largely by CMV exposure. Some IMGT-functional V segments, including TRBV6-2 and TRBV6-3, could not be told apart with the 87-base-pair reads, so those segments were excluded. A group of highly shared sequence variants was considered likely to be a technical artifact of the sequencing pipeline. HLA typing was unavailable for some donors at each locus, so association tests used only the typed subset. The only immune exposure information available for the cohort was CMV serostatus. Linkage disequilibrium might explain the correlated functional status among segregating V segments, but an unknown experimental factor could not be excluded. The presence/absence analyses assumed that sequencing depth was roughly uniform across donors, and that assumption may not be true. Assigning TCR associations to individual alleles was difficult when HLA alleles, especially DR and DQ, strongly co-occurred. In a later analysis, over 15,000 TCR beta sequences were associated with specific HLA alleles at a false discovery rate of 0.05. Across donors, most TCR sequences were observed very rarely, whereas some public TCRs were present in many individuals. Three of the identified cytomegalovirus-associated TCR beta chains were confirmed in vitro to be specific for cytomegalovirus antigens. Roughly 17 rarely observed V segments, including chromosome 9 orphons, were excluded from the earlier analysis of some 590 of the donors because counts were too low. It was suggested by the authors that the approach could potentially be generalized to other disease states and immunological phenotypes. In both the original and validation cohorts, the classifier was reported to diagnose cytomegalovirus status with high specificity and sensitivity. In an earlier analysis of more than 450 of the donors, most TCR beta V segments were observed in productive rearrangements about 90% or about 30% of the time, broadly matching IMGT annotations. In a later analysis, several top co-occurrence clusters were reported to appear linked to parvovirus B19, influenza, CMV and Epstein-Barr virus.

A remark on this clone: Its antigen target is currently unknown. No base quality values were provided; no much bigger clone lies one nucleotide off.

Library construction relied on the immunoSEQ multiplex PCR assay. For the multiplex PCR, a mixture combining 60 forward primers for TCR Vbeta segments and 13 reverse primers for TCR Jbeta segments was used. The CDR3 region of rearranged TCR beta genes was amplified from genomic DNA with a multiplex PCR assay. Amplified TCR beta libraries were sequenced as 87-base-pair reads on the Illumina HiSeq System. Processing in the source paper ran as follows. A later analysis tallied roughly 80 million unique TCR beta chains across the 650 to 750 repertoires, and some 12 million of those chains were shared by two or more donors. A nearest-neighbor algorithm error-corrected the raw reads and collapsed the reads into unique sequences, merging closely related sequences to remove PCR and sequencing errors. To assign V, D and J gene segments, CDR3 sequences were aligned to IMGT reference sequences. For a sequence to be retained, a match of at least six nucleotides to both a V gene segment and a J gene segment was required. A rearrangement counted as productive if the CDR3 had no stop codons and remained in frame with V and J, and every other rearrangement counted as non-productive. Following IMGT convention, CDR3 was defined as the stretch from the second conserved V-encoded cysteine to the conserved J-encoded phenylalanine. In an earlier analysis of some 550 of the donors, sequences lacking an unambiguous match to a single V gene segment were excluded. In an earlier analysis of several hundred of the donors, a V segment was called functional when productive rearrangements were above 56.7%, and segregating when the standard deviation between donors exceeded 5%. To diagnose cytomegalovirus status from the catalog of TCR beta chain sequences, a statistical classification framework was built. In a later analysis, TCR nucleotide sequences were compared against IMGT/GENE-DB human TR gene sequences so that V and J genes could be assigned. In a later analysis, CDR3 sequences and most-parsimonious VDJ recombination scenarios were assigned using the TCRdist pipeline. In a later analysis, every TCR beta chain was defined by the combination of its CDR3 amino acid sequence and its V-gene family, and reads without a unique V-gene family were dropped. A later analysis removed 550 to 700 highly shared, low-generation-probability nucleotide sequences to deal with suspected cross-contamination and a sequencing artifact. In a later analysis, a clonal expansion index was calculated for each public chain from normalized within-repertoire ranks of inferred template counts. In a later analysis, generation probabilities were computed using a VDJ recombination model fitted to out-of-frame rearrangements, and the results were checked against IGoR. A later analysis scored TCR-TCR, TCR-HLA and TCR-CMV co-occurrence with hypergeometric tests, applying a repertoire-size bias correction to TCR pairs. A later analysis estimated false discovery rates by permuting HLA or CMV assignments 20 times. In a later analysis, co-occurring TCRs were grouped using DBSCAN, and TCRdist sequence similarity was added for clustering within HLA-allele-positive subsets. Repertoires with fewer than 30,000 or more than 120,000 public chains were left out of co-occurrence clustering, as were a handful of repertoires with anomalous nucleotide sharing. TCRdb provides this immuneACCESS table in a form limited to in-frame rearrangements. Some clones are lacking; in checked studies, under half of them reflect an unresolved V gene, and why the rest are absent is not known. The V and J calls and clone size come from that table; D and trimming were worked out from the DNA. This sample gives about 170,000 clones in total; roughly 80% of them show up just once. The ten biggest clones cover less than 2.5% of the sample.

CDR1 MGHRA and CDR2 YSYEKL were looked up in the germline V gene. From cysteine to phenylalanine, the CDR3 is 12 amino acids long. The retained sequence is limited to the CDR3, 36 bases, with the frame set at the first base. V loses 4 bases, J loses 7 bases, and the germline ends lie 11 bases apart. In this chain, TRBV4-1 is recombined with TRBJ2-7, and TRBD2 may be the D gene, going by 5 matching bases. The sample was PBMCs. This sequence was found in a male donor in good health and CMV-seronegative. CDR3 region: CASSPIAGEQYF. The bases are TGCGCCAGCAGCCCCATCGCGGGTGAGCAGTACTTC.